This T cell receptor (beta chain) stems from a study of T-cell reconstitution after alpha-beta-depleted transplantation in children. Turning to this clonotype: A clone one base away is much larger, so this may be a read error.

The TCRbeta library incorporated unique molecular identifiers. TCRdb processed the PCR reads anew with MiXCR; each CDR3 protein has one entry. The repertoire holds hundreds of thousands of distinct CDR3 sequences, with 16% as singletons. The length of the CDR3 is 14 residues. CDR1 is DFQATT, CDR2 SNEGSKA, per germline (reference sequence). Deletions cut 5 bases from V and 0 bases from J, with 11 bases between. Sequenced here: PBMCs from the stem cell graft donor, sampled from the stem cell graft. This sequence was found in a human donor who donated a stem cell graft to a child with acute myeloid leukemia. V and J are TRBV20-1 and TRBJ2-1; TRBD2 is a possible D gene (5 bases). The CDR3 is CSAVSGVSYNEQFF. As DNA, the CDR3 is TGCAGTGCTGTAAGCGGAGTCTCCTACAATGAGCAGTTCTTC.